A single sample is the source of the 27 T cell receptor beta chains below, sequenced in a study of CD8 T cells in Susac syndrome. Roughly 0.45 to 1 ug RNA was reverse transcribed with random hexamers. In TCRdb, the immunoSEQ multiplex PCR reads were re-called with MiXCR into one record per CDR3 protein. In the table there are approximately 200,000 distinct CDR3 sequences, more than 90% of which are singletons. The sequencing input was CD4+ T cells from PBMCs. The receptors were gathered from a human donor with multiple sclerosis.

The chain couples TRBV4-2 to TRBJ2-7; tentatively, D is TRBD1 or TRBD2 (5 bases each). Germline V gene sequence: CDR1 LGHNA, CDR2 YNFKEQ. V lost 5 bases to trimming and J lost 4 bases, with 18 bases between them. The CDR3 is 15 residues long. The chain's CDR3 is CASSMDGTEFYEQYF. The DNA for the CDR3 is TGTGCCAGCAGCATGGACGGGACGGAATTTTACGAGCAGTACTTC.

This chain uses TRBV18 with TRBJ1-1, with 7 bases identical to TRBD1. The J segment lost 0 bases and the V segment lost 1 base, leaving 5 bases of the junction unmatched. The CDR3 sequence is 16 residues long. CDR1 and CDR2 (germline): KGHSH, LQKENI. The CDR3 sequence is CASSPRDSAMNTEAFF. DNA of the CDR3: TGTGCCAGCTCACCACGGGACAGCGCTATGAACACTGAAGCTTTCTTT.

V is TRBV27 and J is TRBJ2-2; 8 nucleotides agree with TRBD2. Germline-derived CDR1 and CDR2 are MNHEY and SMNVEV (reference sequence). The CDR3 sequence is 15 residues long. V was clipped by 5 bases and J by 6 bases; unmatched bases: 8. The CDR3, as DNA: TGTGCCAGCAGTCGGGGGAGCGGGAGCCCCGGGGAGCTGTTTTTT. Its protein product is CASSRGSGSPGELFF.

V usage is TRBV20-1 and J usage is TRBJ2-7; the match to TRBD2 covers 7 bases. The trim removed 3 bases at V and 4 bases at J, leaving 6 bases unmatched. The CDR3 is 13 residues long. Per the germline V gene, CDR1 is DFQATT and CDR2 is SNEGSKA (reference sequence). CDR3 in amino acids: CSASGGGNYEQYF. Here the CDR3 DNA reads TGCAGTGCTAGCGGCGGGGGAAATTACGAGCAGTACTTC.

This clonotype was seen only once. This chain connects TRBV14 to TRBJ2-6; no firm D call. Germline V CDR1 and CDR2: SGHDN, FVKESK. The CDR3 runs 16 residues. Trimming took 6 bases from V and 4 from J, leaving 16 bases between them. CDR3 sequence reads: CASSLLRVAGANVLTF. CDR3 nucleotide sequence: TGTGCCAGCAGTCTACTACGAGTCGCCGGGGCCAACGTCCTGACTTTC. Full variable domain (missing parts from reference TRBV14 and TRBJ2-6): EAGVTQFPSHSVIEKGQTVTLRCDPISGHDNLYWYRRVMGKEIKFLLHFVKESKQDESGMPNNRFLAERTGGTYSTLKVQPAELEDSGVYFCASSLLRVAGANVLTFGAGSRLTVL.

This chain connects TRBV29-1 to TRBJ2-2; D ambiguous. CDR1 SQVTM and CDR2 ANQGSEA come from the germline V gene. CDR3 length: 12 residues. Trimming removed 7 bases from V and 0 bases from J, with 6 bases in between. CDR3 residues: CSAGANTGELFF. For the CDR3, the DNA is TGCAGCGCCGGCGCGAACACCGGGGAGCTGTTTTTT.

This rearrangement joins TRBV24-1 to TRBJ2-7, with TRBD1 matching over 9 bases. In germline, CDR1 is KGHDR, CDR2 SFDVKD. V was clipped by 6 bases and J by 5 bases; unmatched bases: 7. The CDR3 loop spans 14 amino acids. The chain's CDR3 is CATSTGQGLHEQYF. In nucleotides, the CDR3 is TGTGCCACCAGTACGGGACAGGGTTTACACGAGCAGTACTTC.

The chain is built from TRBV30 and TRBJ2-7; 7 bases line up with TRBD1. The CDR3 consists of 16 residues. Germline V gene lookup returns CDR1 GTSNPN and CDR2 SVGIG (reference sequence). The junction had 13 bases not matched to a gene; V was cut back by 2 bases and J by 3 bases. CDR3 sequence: CAWSSWTGTSIYEQYF. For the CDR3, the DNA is TGTGCCTGGAGTTCCTGGACAGGCACCTCTATCTACGAGCAGTACTTC.

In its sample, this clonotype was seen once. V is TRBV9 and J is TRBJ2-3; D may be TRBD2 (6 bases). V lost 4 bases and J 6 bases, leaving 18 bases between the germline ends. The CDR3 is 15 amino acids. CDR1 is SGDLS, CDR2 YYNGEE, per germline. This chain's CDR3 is CASSPPGRGADTQYF. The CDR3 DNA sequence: TGTGCCAGCAGCCCCCCCGGGCGGGGCGCGGATACGCAGTATTTT. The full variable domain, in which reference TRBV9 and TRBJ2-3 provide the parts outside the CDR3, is DSGVTQTPKHLITATGQRVTLRCSPRSGDLSVYWYQQSLDQGLQFLIQYYNGEERAKGNILERFSAQQFPDLHSELNLSSLELGDSALYFCASSPPGRGADTQYFGPGTRLTVL.

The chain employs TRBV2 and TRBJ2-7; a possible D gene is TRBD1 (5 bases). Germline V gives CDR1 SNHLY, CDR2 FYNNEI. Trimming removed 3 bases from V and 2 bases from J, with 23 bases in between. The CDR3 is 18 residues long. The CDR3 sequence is CASSDPGRATYRPYEQYF. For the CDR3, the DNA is TGTGCCAGCAGTGACCCGGGCCGGGCGACTTACAGGCCCTACGAGCAGTACTTC.

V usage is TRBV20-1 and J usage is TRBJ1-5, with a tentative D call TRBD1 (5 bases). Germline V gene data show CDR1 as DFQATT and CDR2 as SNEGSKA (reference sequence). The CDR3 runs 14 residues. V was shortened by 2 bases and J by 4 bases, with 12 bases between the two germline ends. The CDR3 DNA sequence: TGCAGTGCTAGACAGGGAAGGGAGAATCAGCCCCAGCATTTT. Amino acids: CSARQGRENQPQHF.

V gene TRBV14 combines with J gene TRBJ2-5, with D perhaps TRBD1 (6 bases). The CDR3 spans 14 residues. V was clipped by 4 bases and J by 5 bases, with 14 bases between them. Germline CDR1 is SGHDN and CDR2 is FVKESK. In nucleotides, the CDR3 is TGTGCCAGCAGCCCCTCCAGGGGCCCCGAGACCCAGTACTTC. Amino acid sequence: CASSPSRGPETQYF.

The CDR3 DNA reads as TGTGCCAGCAGCGTAGAGGCACTAGCCCAAGAGACCCAGTACTTC. This sequence encodes CASSVEALAQETQYF. V is TRBV9 and J is TRBJ2-5; a possible D gene is TRBD2 (6 bases). The length of the CDR3 is 15 residues. Trimming removed 0 bases from V and 1 base from J, with 10 bases in between. CDR1 and CDR2 from the germline V gene are SGDLS and YYNGEE.

This CDR3 reads CASSTGPTGGLSGANVLTF. CDR3 coding DNA: TGCGCCAGCAGCACGGGACCAACAGGGGGTCTATCTGGGGCCAACGTCCTGACTTTC. The V and J genes are TRBV5-1 and TRBJ2-6, with 8 bases that match TRBD1. Unmatched junction bases numbered 13, after V lost 4 bases and J lost 1 base. CDR1 is SGHRS, CDR2 YFSETQ, per germline. CDR3 length equals 19 residues.

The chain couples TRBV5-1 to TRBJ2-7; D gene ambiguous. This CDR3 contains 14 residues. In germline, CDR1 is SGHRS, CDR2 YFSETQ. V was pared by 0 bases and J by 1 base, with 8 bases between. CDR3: CASSLARSSYEQYF. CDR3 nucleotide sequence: TGCGCCAGCAGCTTGGCCCGCAGTTCCTACGAGCAGTACTTC.

CDR3 residues: CASSLSGVEKLFF. The CDR3 DNA follows: TGTGCCAGCAGTTTATCAGGGGTTGAAAAACTGTTTTTT. The chain joins TRBV27 to TRBJ1-4, with D tentatively TRBD1 (5 bases). Per germline, CDR1 MNHEY and CDR2 SMNVEV (reference sequence). Trimming removed 0 bases at V and 7 bases at J, with 6 bases between. CDR3 length equals 13 residues.

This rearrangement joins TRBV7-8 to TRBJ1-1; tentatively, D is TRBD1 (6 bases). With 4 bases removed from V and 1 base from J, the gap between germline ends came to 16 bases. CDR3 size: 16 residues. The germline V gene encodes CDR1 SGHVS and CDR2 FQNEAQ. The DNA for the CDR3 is TGTGCCAGCAGCTCCGCCCGGGGGGCCCAGAACACTGAAGCTTTCTTT. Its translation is CASSSARGAQNTEAFF. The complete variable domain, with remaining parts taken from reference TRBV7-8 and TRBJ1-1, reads GAGVSQSPRYKVAKRGQDVALRCDPISGHVSLFWYQQALGQGPEFLTYFQNEAQLDKSGLPSDRFFAERPEGSVSTLKIQRTQQEDSAVYLCASSSARGAQNTEAFFGQGTRLTVV.

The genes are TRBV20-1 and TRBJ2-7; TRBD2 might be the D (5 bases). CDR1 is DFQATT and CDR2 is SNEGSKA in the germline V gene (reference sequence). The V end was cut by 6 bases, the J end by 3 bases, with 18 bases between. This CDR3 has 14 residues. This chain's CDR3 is CSAVEADRGYEQYF. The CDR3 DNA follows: TGCAGTGCCGTAGAGGCGGATCGGGGCTACGAGCAGTACTTC.

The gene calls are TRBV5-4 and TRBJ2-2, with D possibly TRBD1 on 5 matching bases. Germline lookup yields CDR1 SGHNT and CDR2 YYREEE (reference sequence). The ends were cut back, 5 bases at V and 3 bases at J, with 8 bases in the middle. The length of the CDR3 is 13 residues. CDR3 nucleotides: TGTGCCAGCAGTATGACAGACACCGGGGAGCTGTTTTTT. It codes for CASSMTDTGELFF. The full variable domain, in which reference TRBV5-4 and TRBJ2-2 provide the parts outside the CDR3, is ETGVTQSPTHLIKTRGQQVTLRCSSQSGHNTVSWYQQALGQGPQFIFQYYREEENGRGNFPPRFSGLQFPNYSSELNVNALELDDSALYLCASSMTDTGELFFGEGSRLTVL.

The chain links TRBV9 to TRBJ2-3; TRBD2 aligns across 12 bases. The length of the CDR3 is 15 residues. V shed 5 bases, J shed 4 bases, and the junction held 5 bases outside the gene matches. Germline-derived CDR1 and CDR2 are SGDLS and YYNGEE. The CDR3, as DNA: TGTGCCAGCAGTCTAGCGGGGGGGCTTCCAGATACGCAGTATTTT. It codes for CASSLAGGLPDTQYF. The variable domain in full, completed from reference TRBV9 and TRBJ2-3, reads DSGVTQTPKHLITATGQRVTLRCSPRSGDLSVYWYQQSLDQGLQFLIQYYNGEERAKGNILERFSAQQFPDLHSELNLSSLELGDSALYFCASSLAGGLPDTQYFGPGTRLTVL.

In nucleotides, the CDR3 is TGTGCCAGCAGCTTAGCGCGCTGGGGCCTAGAGACCCAGTACTTC. Translated: CASSLARWGLETQYF. The chain joins TRBV7-2 to TRBJ2-5, with TRBD1 as a possible D gene (5 bases). The germline V and J ends were trimmed by 0 bases and 4 bases, with 12 bases remaining between them. The CDR3 runs 15 residues. The germline V gene has CDR1 SGHTA and CDR2 FQGNSA.

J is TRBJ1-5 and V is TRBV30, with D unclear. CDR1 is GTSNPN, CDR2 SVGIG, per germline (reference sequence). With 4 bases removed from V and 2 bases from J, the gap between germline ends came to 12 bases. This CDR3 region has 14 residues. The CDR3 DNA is TGTGCCTGGACCCCGGGGTTTGGCAATCAGCCCCAGCATTTT. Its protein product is CAWTPGFGNQPQHF.

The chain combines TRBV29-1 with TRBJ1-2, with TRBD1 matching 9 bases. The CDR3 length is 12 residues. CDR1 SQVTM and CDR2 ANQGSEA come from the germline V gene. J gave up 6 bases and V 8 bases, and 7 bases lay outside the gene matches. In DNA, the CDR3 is TGCAGCCTGAGGGACAGGGAGCATGGCTACACCTTC. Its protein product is CSLRDREHGYTF.

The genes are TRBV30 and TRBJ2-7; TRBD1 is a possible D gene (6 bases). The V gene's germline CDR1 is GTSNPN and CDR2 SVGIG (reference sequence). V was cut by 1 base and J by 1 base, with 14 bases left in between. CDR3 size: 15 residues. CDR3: CAWSAGDILSYEQYF. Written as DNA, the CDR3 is TGTGCCTGGAGTGCTGGGGACATCTTATCCTACGAGCAGTACTTC.

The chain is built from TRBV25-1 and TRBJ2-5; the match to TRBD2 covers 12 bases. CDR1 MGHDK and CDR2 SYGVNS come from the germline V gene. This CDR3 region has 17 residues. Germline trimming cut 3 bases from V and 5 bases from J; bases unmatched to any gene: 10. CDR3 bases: TGTGCCAGCAGTGACTCCCCCGGACTAGCGGGGTGGGAGACCCAGTACTTC. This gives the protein CASSDSPGLAGWETQYF.

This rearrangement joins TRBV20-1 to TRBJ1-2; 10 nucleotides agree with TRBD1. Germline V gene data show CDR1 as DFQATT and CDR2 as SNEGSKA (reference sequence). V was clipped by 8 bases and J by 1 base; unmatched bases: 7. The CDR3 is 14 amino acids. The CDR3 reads CSTSGTGVNYGYTF. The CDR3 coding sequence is TGCAGTACCTCCGGGACAGGGGTTAACTATGGCTACACCTTC.

CDR3 nucleotides: TGTGCCAGCGGGGGGGATCAGCCCCAGCATTTT. This translates into CASGGDQPQHF. The chain recombines TRBV12-3 or TRBV12-4 with TRBJ1-5; D may be TRBD1 (5 bases). The CDR3 consists of 11 residues. V was clipped by 8 bases and J by 5 bases, with 7 bases between them.